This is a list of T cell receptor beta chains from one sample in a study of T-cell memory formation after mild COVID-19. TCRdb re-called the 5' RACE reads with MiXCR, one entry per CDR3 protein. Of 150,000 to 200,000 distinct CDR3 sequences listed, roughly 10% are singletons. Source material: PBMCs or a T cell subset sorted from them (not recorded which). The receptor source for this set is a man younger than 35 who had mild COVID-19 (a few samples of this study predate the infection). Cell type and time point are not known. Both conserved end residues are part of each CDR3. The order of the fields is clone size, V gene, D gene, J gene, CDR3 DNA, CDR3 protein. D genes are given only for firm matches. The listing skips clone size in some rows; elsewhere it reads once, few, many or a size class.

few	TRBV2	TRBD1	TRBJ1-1	TGTGCCAGCAGTGTTAGAGGGGGCGAAGAGGACACTGAAGCTTTCTTT	CASSVRGGEEDTEAFF
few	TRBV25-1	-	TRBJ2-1	TGTGCCAGCAAGTGGGACAAGGATGAGCAGTTCTTC	CASKWDKDEQFF
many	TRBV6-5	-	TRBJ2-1	TGTGCCAGCAGTTACCCGACCGGGACCGCGGAGGGGGAGCAGTTCTTC	CASSYPTGTAEGEQFF
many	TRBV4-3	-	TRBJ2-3	TGCGCCAGCAGCCAAGAGTATATACGGCCAGGGGTTGGTAGAACAGATACGCAGTATTTT	CASSQEYIRPGVGRTDTQYF
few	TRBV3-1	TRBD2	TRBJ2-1	TGTGCCAGCAGCCCCCTCGGCGCGGGGGGATACAATGAGCAGTTCTTC	CASSPLGAGGYNEQFF
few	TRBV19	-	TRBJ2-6	TGTGCCAGTAGTCCGCACAGGGCTGGGGCCAACGTCCTGACTTTC	CASSPHRAGANVLTF
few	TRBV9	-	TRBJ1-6	TGTGCCAGCAGCGTAGGGTCCCCCACATATTCACCCCTCCACTTT	CASSVGSPTYSPLHF
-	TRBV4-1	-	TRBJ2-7	TGCGCCAGCAGCCAAGACAGGCTCGAGCAGTACTTC	CASSQDRLEQYF
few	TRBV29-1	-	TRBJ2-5	TGCAGCGTCCTAGGTTATAGGGGAGAGACCCAGTACTTC	CSVLGYRGETQYF
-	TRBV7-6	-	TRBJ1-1	TGTGCCAGCAGCATGGGCAGGAGGAGGCAGTTAGCTTTCTTT	CASSMGRRRQLAFF
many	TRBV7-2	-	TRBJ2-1	TGTGCCAGCACCAAGACGAGCTCCTACAATGAGCAGTTCTTC	CASTKTSSYNEQFF
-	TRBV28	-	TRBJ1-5	TGTGCCAGCAGTTTTTTGGGGACGGCTCAGCCCCAGCATTTT	CASSFLGTAQPQHF
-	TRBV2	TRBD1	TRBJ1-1	TGTGCCAGCAGGACAGGGGGAGCGACTTTCTTT	CASRTGGATFF
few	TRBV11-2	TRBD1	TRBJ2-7	TGTGCCAGCAGCACCCCCCGCCGCCGGGACAGTAGCTCCTACGAGCAGTACTTC	CASSTPRRRDSSSYEQYF
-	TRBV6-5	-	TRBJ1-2	TGTGCCAGCAGTACAGCAGGGGAAGCTAACTATGGCTACACCTTC	CASSTAGEANYGYTF
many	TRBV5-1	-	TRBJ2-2	TGCGCCAGCAGCCCAACAGGAAACACCGGGGAGCTGTTTTTT	CASSPTGNTGELFF
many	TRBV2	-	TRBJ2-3	TGTGCCAGCAGTGAAATTCGTGGGGACTCAGCGCAGTATTTT	CASSEIRGDSAQYF
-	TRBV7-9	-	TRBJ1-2	TGTGCCAGCAGCTTCCGAGTTCTTGAGGGGCTGGGCGGCTACACCTTC	CASSFRVLEGLGGYTF
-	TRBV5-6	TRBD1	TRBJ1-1	TGTGCCAGCAGCCGGACAGGGGGCGCGAACACTGAAGCTTTCTTT	CASSRTGGANTEAFF
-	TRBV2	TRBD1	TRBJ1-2	TGTGCCAGCACCATTCCGGGACAGACTAACTATGGCTACACCTTC	CASTIPGQTNYGYTF
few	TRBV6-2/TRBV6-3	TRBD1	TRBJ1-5	TGTGCCAGCAGCTGGGGGGACAGGGGGGCCCCTGGGCCCCAGCATTTT	CASSWGDRGAPGPQHF
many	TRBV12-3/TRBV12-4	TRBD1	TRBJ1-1	TGTGCCAGCAGTCGGACAGGGGACACTGAAGCTTTCTTT	CASSRTGDTEAFF
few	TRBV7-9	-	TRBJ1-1	TGTGCCAGCAGCACAAGGGGGGACACTGAAGCTTTCTTT	CASSTRGDTEAFF
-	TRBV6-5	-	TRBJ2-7	TGTGCCAGCAGTTACTCCAAACAGGGTTCCTACGAGCAGTACTTC	CASSYSKQGSYEQYF
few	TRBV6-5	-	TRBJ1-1	TGTGCCAGCAGGCAACGGCGGGACACTGAAGCTTTCTTT	CASRQRRDTEAFF
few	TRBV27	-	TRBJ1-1	TGTGCCAGCAGTGCCGCGGACAGCCAGAACACTGAAGCTTTCTTT	CASSAADSQNTEAFF
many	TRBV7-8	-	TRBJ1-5	TGTGCCAGCAAGCTGGAGGGGACCTATAGCAATCAGCCCCAGCATTTT	CASKLEGTYSNQPQHF
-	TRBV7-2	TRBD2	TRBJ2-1	TGTGCCAGCAGCTTAAGACGGGGGGGCTCCTACAATGAGCAGTTCTTC	CASSLRRGGSYNEQFF
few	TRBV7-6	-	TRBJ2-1	TGTGCCAGCAGCTTAGGGGGCCTGGGTGAGCAGTTCTTC	CASSLGGLGEQFF
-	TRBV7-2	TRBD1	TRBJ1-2	TGTGCCAGCAGTAATTTTAAGGGACAGACATATGGCTACACCTTC	CASSNFKGQTYGYTF
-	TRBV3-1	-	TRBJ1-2	TGTGCCAGCAGCCAAGAGGGCGAAGAAGGTGGCTACACCTTC	CASSQEGEEGGYTF
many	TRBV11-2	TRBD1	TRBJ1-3	TGTGCCAGCAGCGCACAGGGGGCCGCCTCTGGAAACACCATATATTTT	CASSAQGAASGNTIYF
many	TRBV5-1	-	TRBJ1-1	TGCGCCAGCAGCTTGAACGGTGCGAACACTGAAGCTTTCTTT	CASSLNGANTEAFF
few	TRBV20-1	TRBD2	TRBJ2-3	TGCAGTGCTACCAGGCTGGGGGGGGATACGCAGTATTTT	CSATRLGGDTQYF
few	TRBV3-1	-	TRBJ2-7	TGTGCCAGCAGTAAAGAAGTTACAGGCTACGAGCAGTACTTC	CASSKEVTGYEQYF
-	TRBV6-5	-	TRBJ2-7	TGTGCCAGCAGTTACTCGATAGACGCAGGGGCCCCCTACGAGCAGTACTTC	CASSYSIDAGAPYEQYF
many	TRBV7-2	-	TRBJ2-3	TGTGCCAGCAGCTCCCAGGGAACAGATACGCAGTATTTT	CASSSQGTDTQYF